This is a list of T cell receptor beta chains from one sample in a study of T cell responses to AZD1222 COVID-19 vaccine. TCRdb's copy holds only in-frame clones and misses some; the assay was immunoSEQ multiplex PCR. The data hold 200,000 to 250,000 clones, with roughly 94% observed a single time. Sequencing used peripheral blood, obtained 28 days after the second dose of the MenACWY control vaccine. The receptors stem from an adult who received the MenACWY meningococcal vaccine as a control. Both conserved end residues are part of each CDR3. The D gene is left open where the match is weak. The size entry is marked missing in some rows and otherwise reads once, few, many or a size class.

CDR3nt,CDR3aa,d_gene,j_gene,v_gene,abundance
TGTGCCAGCGAAGGACAGAACTACGAGCAGTACTTC,CASEGQNYEQYF,NA,TRBJ2-7,TRBV6-5,NA
TGTGCCAGCAGTCTTTGGGACAGGGGTGAGGAGACCCAGTACTTC,CASSLWDRGEETQYF,TRBD1,TRBJ2-5,TRBV6-2/TRBV6-3,NA
TGTGCCAGCCCATTCCGATCGGGGGGACCTAGCAATCAGCCCCAGCATTTT,CASPFRSGGPSNQPQHF,NA,TRBJ1-5,TRBV27,NA
TGTGCCAGCAGTGGAAGAGACAGAAGTAACAATCAGCCCCAGCATTTT,CASSGRDRSNNQPQHF,NA,TRBJ1-5,TRBV6-1,NA
TGTGCCAGCAGTGTAGCCACAGGGGTTGGCTACACCTTC,CASSVATGVGYTF,TRBD1,TRBJ1-2,TRBV2,NA
TGTGCCAGCAGCTTACGCCACCACCTAGCGGGAGGGGTAGATACGCAGTATTTT,CASSLRHHLAGGVDTQYF,TRBD2,TRBJ2-3,TRBV7-9,NA
TGCAGCGTTGAAGAAGTGCGCAGGACCAGCACAGATACGCAGTATTTT,CSVEEVRRTSTDTQYF,NA,TRBJ2-3,TRBV29-1,NA
TGTGCCAGCAGCCAAGATCTTGTTTTAGAAGCTTTCTTT,CASSQDLVLEAFF,NA,TRBJ1-1,TRBV4-2,NA
TGTGCCAGCAGCTTAGTTGCAGGGATGAACACTGAAGCTTTCTTT,CASSLVAGMNTEAFF,NA,TRBJ1-1,TRBV7-9,NA
TGTGCCAGCAGCTTAACGGCAAACACTGAAGCTTTCTTT,CASSLTANTEAFF,NA,TRBJ1-1,TRBV7-3,few
TGTGCCAGCAGTTACTCGATAGGGACAGGGCGACATAGCAATCAGCCCCAGCATTTT,CASSYSIGTGRHSNQPQHF,TRBD1,TRBJ1-5,TRBV6-2/TRBV6-3,NA
TGTGCCAGCAGCCTCGGGCTCGGAGAGACCCAGTACTTC,CASSLGLGETQYF,NA,TRBJ2-5,TRBV13,NA
TGTGCCAGCAGGCCAGTCCAGCGGGGGGCCACAGATACGCAGTATTTT,CASRPVQRGATDTQYF,TRBD2,TRBJ2-3,TRBV2,NA
TGTGCCAGCAGCGCCTTAGCGGGAGGCCACAATGAGCAGTTCTTC,CASSALAGGHNEQFF,TRBD2,TRBJ2-1,TRBV9,NA
NA,CASSKVGGGTSGPLMETQYF,NA,TRBJ2-5,TRBV21-1,NA
TGTGCCAGCAGCTATCAAACTCAGCCCCAGCATTTT,CASSYQTQPQHF,NA,TRBJ1-5,TRBV7-2,NA
TGTGCCAGCAGGGGGACAGGGAATCAGCCCCAGCATTTT,CASRGTGNQPQHF,TRBD1,TRBJ1-5,TRBV6-5,NA
TGTGCCAGCAGCGCTTACCCTCAAGGGGTATGGGGCGAGCAGTACTTC,CASSAYPQGVWGEQYF,NA,TRBJ2-7,TRBV9,NA
TGTGCCATCAGTGACCTGGGCGGATCACCCCTCCACTTT,CAISDLGGSPLHF,NA,TRBJ1-6,TRBV10-3,NA
TGCGCCAGCAGCGCATCACAGGGGTACGAGCAGTACTTC,CASSASQGYEQYF,TRBD1,TRBJ2-7,TRBV5-1,NA
TGTGCCAGCAGTGAATACAGGACAGGGGGCTTGGGCTACACCTTC,CASSEYRTGGLGYTF,TRBD1,TRBJ1-2,TRBV25-1,NA
TGTGCCAGCAGCAAAGCAGACAAGAACACCGGGGAGCTGTTTTTT,CASSKADKNTGELFF,NA,TRBJ2-2,TRBV21-1,NA
TGTGCCTGGAGTGCCACCCAGTCACCCCTCCACTTT,CAWSATQSPLHF,NA,TRBJ1-6,TRBV30,NA
TGTGCCAGCAGCTTGTACACAGATACGCAGTATTTT,CASSLYTDTQYF,NA,TRBJ2-3,TRBV5-4,NA
TGTGCCAGCAGAGAGGGTTTCACAGATACGCAGTATTTT,CASREGFTDTQYF,NA,TRBJ2-3,TRBV6-5,NA
TGTGCCAGCAGGGGGGGGTTTTCCACAGGGGGCTCCGATGAGCAGTTCTTC,CASRGGFSTGGSDEQFF,TRBD1,TRBJ2-1,TRBV4-2,NA
TGTGCCAGCAGCAGCCCCGGTGAGCAGTTCTTC,CASSSPGEQFF,NA,TRBJ2-1,TRBV12-3/TRBV12-4,NA
TGTGCCTGGAGTGGGGGGAGTGACCAGCCCCAGCATTTT,CAWSGGSDQPQHF,NA,TRBJ1-5,TRBV30,NA
TGCGCCAGCAGCCAAGGGGTGGGGGGGTACGACTATGGCTACACCTTC,CASSQGVGGYDYGYTF,NA,TRBJ1-2,TRBV4-3,NA
TGTGCCAGCAGCTTATCTAAAGTGAGGCGCGCAGATACGCAGTATTTT,CASSLSKVRRADTQYF,NA,TRBJ2-3,TRBV7-8,NA
TGTGCTAGTGGTTTGGGGACAGGGACAGAGACCCAGTACTTC,CASGLGTGTETQYF,TRBD1,TRBJ2-5,TRBV12-5,NA
TGTGCCAGCAGCGGTGGGACCGGACAGGGTTATTCCTACGAGCAGTACTTC,CASSGGTGQGYSYEQYF,TRBD1,TRBJ2-7,TRBV7-9,NA
TGTGCCAGCAGTTTAATGGTGGCTAGCTTCCCCTACGAGCAGTACTTC,CASSLMVASFPYEQYF,NA,TRBJ2-7,TRBV28,NA
TGCACCAGCAGCCAAGATCTTTCCTACGGGGGGGATTCACCCCTCCACTTT,CTSSQDLSYGGDSPLHF,NA,TRBJ1-6,TRBV1,NA
TGTGCCTGGAGTCCGGAAGTCGCCCTGGGCTACACCTTC,CAWSPEVALGYTF,NA,TRBJ1-2,TRBV30,NA
TGTGCCAGCAGTTACTCGAAAGTGAACAATCAGCCCCAGCATTTT,CASSYSKVNNQPQHF,NA,TRBJ1-5,TRBV6-5,NA
TGTGCCAGCAGTCGACAGGGGCGAATCTCTGGAAACACCATATATTTT,CASSRQGRISGNTIYF,TRBD1,TRBJ1-3,TRBV6-6,few
TGTGCCAGCAGTGAATTTTGGGAACAGCCCCAGCATTTT,CASSEFWEQPQHF,NA,TRBJ1-5,TRBV6-1,NA
TGTGCCAGCAGTTTAGGGGGAAGTGGCAATGAGCAGTTCTTC,CASSLGGSGNEQFF,NA,TRBJ2-1,TRBV27,NA
TGTGCCAGCAGTGAAGTGGGTAGCGGGGTGGCAGATACGCAGTATTTT,CASSEVGSGVADTQYF,TRBD2,TRBJ2-3,TRBV25-1,few